Listed here are 21 T cell receptor beta chains from one sample, sequenced in a study of regulatory T cells in long-lasting Graves disease. For TCR beta, libraries came from iRepertoire HTBI primers and Arm-PCR of CDR3 regions. TCRdb passed the multiplex PCR reads through MiXCR, listing each CDR3 protein once. The sample holds 450,000 to 700,000 distinct CDR3 sequences, about 13% seen once. Indicated time point: newly diagnosed GD, antithyroid drugs for less than 3 months. Scientists built the TCR library using RNA that was extracted from PBMCs. The data were also submitted as part of a second study, on T cells in Graves' hyperthyroidism and ophthalmopathy.

Sequencing was performed on peripheral blood mononuclear cells (PBMCs), taken at new diagnosis, from a patient treated with antithyroid drugs. These receptors were obtained from a man aged 30 to 39 with Graves disease.

This clonotype occurred many times. V usage is TRBV11-3 and J usage is TRBJ2-2; 8 bases agree with TRBD2. From germline, CDR1 is SGHNT and CDR2 YENEEA. CDR3 size: 14 residues. V lost 6 bases, J lost 6 bases, and 6 bases stayed unmatched. CDR3 DNA sequence: TGTGCCAGCAGTCAGAGCGGGAGATCCGGGGAGCTGTTTTTT. Encoded protein: CASSQSGRSGELFF.

This clonotype was observed at least ten times. The gene calls are TRBV30 and TRBJ2-1, with 8 nucleotides matching TRBD2. The CDR3 spans 15 residues. With V trimmed by 2 bases and J by 3 bases, 6 bases remained unmatched. The germline V gene encodes CDR1 GTSNPN and CDR2 SVGIG (reference sequence). CDR3 in amino acids: CAWSWSGGNYNEQFF. The CDR3 DNA sequence: TGTGCCTGGAGTTGGAGCGGGGGTAACTACAATGAGCAGTTCTTC.

Worth noting for this clonotype: Mismatch with germline at one junction end may stem from a read error. J is TRBJ1-5 and V is TRBV20-1; tentative D call: TRBD1 (6 bases). CDR3 length equals 13 residues. The germline gives CDR1 DFQATT, CDR2 SNEGSKA (reference sequence). Here the CDR3 reads CNATRGANQPQHF. CDR3 coding DNA: TGCAATGCTACTCGGGGGGCCAACCAGCCCCAGCATTTT.

In this sample, this clonotype turned up many times. The genes are TRBV5-1 and TRBJ2-1, with 9 nucleotides matching TRBD2. Germline V gene sequence: CDR1 SGHRS, CDR2 YFSETQ. V trimming: 2 bases; J trimming: 5 bases; junction bases outside the gene matches: 5. This CDR3 has 15 residues. CDR3 nucleotide sequence: TGCGCCAGCAGCTTTGGGGGACTAGCTAACAATGAGCAGTTCTTC. This gives the protein CASSFGGLANNEQFF.

The J gene is TRBJ1-3, the V gene TRBV5-1, with D unclear. Germline V gives CDR1 SGHRS, CDR2 YFSETQ. Trimming left V 0 bases short and J 1 base short, with 8 bases between. This CDR3 contains 15 residues. The CDR3 DNA follows: TGCGCCAGCAGCTTGGCGCAGCCTTCTGGAAACACCATATATTTT. Translating it yields CASSLAQPSGNTIYF.

This clonotype was seen more than once but under ten times. The chain uses TRBV5-1 and TRBJ2-2, with 10 bases aligning to TRBD1. The junction had 7 bases not matched to a gene; V was cut back by 4 bases and J by 4 bases. Germline loops: CDR1 SGHRS, CDR2 YFSETQ. CDR3 length: 16 amino acids. The CDR3 loop is CASSRRQGAGTGELFF. CDR3 sequence (DNA): TGCGCCAGCAGCCGACGACAGGGGGCGGGCACCGGGGAGCTGTTTTTT.

This clonotype occurred a few times. This sequence joins TRBV25-1 and TRBJ2-3; tentative D call: TRBD2 (5 bases). Trimming pared 2 bases from V and 0 bases from J, leaving 12 bases between. The CDR3 contains 16 residues. From germline, CDR1 is MGHDK and CDR2 SYGVNS. The CDR3, as DNA: TGTGCCAGCAGTGAACCACGAGCGGTTAGCACAGATACGCAGTATTTT. The encoded protein is CASSEPRAVSTDTQYF.

The table lists this clonotype with a few counts. The rearrangement uses TRBV25-1 and TRBJ1-5, with D uncertain. V gave up 3 bases and J gave up 3 bases, with 9 bases separating them. In germline, CDR1 is MGHDK, CDR2 SYGVNS. The CDR3 runs 14 residues. The CDR3 loop reads CASSDSRNNQPQHF. The CDR3 DNA reads as TGTGCCAGCAGTGACAGTAGGAACAATCAGCCCCAGCATTTT.

This clonotype has more than one count but fewer than ten. The chain carries TRBV19 and TRBJ1-5, with 9 bases fitting TRBD1. V shed 5 bases and J 2 bases; nucleotides not matched to a gene: 4. The CDR3 loop spans 15 amino acids. The V gene's germline CDR1 is LNHDA and CDR2 SQIVND (reference sequence). In nucleotides, the CDR3 is TGTGCCAGTAGTGAGGGACAGGGAGGCAATCAGCCCCAGCATTTT. Protein product: CASSEGQGGNQPQHF.

There are many counts of this clonotype. This sequence joins TRBV7-2 and TRBJ1-2; D may be TRBD1 (5 bases). Germline values: CDR1 SGHTA, CDR2 FQGNSA. CDR3 length: 16 residues. The V gene lost 1 base and the J gene lost 4 bases, with 16 bases spanning the gap. The CDR3 DNA reads TGTGCCAGCAGCTTAGAGGGGTCCTTAGCCGGCTATGGCTACACCTTC. It codes for CASSLEGSLAGYGYTF.

At least ten counts were recorded for this clonotype. V is TRBV20-1 and J is TRBJ2-7; 10 nucleotides match TRBD2. The CDR3 is 18 amino acids. Trimming took 4 bases from V and 0 from J; bases not matched to a gene: 15. Germline lookup yields CDR1 DFQATT and CDR2 SNEGSKA (reference sequence). The CDR3 sequence is CSATLLLAGEVDSYEQYF. DNA for the CDR3: TGCAGTGCTACCCTCTTGCTAGCGGGAGAGGTGGACTCCTACGAGCAGTACTTC.

This clonotype occurred many times. This chain uses TRBV7-3 with TRBJ2-5, with a tentative D call TRBD1 (5 bases). This CDR3 has 16 residues. The ends were cut back, 2 bases at V and 1 base at J, with 14 bases in the middle. Germline CDR1 and CDR2: SGHTA and FQGTGA. CDR3 amino acids: CASSLGPGAGQETQYF. The CDR3 region has the DNA TGTGCCAGCAGCTTAGGCCCTGGGGCAGGCCAAGAGACCCAGTACTTC.

This clonotype was detected ten times or more. The J gene is TRBJ2-7, the V gene TRBV6-1, with D tentatively TRBD2 (5 bases). V was shortened by 6 bases and J by 5 bases, with 20 bases between the two germline ends. Germline-derived CDR1 and CDR2 are MNHNS and SASEGT. The CDR3 is 15 amino acids. CDR3 in DNA: TGTGCCAGCAGGCGTATTCAGGACTGGTCCCACGAGCAGTACTTC. Translated: CASRRIQDWSHEQYF.

This clonotype was counted a few times. The CDR3 DNA follows: TGTGCCAGCAGCGTAGAACTAGCGGGAGCAGATACGCAGTATTTT. Amino acids: CASSVELAGADTQYF. The gene calls are TRBV9 and TRBJ2-3; 11 nucleotides align to TRBD2. The CDR3 sequence is 15 residues long. CDR1 SGDLS and CDR2 YYNGEE come from the germline V gene. Trimming at V came to 0 bases and at J to 4 bases, leaving 1 base not matched to a gene.

This clonotype was seen many times. The chain has TRBV2 and TRBJ1-1, with 7 bases aligning to TRBD1. In germline, CDR1 is SNHLY, CDR2 FYNNEI. CDR3 length equals 13 residues. V shed 6 bases, J shed 4 bases, and the junction held 5 bases outside the gene matches. CDR3: CASREGAITEAFF. The CDR3 DNA sequence: TGTGCCAGCAGGGAGGGGGCGATCACTGAAGCTTTCTTT.

The sample holds a few counts of this clonotype. The chain has TRBV6-5 and TRBJ2-1; 10 bases map to TRBD2. Germline trimming cut 2 bases from V and 10 bases from J; bases unmatched to any gene: 11. The CDR3 runs 16 residues. Germline CDR1 MNHEY, CDR2 SVGAGI. Here the CDR3 DNA reads TGTGCCAGCAGTTACGTAGGTGCTAGCGGGAGATTGGAGCAGTTCTTC. Its translation: CASSYVGASGRLEQFF.

This clonotype was seen at least ten times. DNA for the CDR3: TGTGCCATTTTCCAGGGTTACGAGCAGTACTTC. Encoded protein: CAIFQGYEQYF. The chain couples TRBV27 to TRBJ2-7, with D perhaps matching TRBD1 (5 bases). The CDR3 is 11 residues long. Germline CDR1 reads MNHEY; CDR2 reads SMNVEV (reference sequence). Trimming pared 10 bases from V and 4 bases from J, leaving 11 bases between.

The table lists this clonotype with many counts. J is TRBJ1-1 and V is TRBV20-1; no clear D gene. The germline V and J ends were trimmed by 6 bases and 2 bases, with 7 bases remaining between them. This CDR3 region has 11 residues. CDR1 DFQATT and CDR2 SNEGSKA come from the germline V gene (reference sequence). The CDR3 is CSATDNTEAFF. The CDR3 DNA is TGCAGTGCGACGGATAACACTGAAGCTTTCTTT.

In its sample, this clonotype was seen many times. V and J are TRBV27 and TRBJ2-3, with D perhaps matching TRBD2 (6 bases). Looked up from germline, CDR1 is MNHEY and CDR2 is SMNVEV (reference sequence). V shed 3 bases and J shed 1 base, with 14 bases lying between them. CDR3 length equals 16 residues. The CDR3 DNA sequence: TGTGCCAGCAGTTTTGAGGGGAGGCTTCGCACAGATACGCAGTATTTT. Amino acid sequence: CASSFEGRLRTDTQYF.

This clonotype appeared a few times. With a much larger clone just one base away, this may be a read error. Lacking the conserved final phenylalanine or tryptophan, this CDR3 likely reflects a read error. The chain carries TRBV28 and TRBJ2-4, with 14 nucleotides matching TRBD2. This CDR3 has 17 residues. The V gene end was trimmed by 5 bases and the J gene end by 6 bases; junction bases not matched to a gene: 9. Germline values: CDR1 MDHEN, CDR2 SYDVKM. CDR3 DNA sequence: TGTGCCAGCAGTCCCACACTCGGACTAGCGGGAGGAAACATTCAGTACCTC. It codes for CASSPTLGLAGGNIQYL.

At least ten counts were recorded for this clonotype. The V call is TRBV2, the J call TRBJ1-4; TRBD1 aligns across 9 bases. V lost 6 bases to trimming and J lost 7 bases; unmatched junction nucleotides: 6. This CDR3 spans 14 amino acids. Germline CDR1 and CDR2: SNHLY and FYNNEI. The CDR3 region is CASSLDRGIEKLFF. As DNA, the CDR3 is TGTGCCAGCAGCTTGGACAGGGGAATTGAAAAACTGTTTTTT.